These 29 T cell receptor beta chains were sequenced from one sample in a study of T cells in localized non-small cell lung cancer. Assay: immunoSEQ multiplex PCR; the TCRdb copy retains only in-frame clones and omits some. The sample includes more than 1,000 clones, under 25% of them seen just once. Source: normal lung tissue next to the tumor, taken before any cancer treatment. The source of these receptors is a woman between 35 and 70 years old with stage III lung adenocarcinoma.

Relative to its sample, this clone is large. The V gene is TRBV6-8, the J gene TRBJ2-7, with a possible D match to TRBD2 (5 bases). CDR1 is MNHGY, CDR2 SAAAGT, per germline. The V end lost 2 bases, the J end lost 3 bases, and 11 bases lay between the germline ends. This CDR3 has 14 residues. Written as DNA, the CDR3 is TGTGCCAGCAGTTACGAGTGGGGAGACTACGAGCAGTACTTC. Amino acids: CASSYEWGDYEQYF.

This clone was found a few times. This chain connects TRBV18 to TRBJ1-2, with D unresolved. Trimming cost V 2 bases and J 0 bases, with 19 bases left between them. The CDR3 length is 18 residues. The germline V gene encodes CDR1 KGHSH and CDR2 LQKENI. CDR3 in amino acids: CASSPRRGPYLSNYGYTF. DNA for the CDR3: TGTGCCAGCTCACCAAGGCGAGGGCCCTACCTCTCTAACTATGGCTACACCTTC.

This clone is deemed medium-sized. The V gene is TRBV11-3, the J gene TRBJ2-7; 11 bases fit TRBD1. CDR1 is SGHNT and CDR2 is YENEEA in the germline V gene. The ends lost 3 bases at V and 5 bases at J; junction bases unmatched: 3. CDR3 length: 14 residues. The CDR3 loop is CASSFGTGGNEQYF. As DNA, the CDR3 is TGTGCCAGCAGCTTCGGGACAGGGGGAAACGAGCAGTACTTC.

In this sample, this clone turned up a few times. The rearrangement joins TRBV9 to TRBJ1-2; D remains ambiguous. V lost 5 bases and J lost 4, with 21 bases in between. This CDR3 comprises 16 residues. Germline V gene sequence: CDR1 SGDLS, CDR2 YYNGEE. CDR3 region: CASSELAAGPVYGYTF. CDR3 coding DNA: TGTGCCAGCAGTGAACTTGCTGCCGGGCCAGTCTATGGCTACACCTTC.

The chain employs TRBV7-2 and TRBJ1-1, with D maybe TRBD1 (5 bases). The CDR3 consists of 13 residues. V was cut by 2 bases and J by 5 bases, with 9 bases left in between. The germline CDR1 and CDR2 sequences are SGHTA and FQGNSA. For the CDR3, the DNA is TGTGCCAGCAGCTTACAGGGTAGGACTGAAGCTTTCTTT. Translated: CASSLQGRTEAFF.

The CDR3: CAWSRTGETEAFF. CDR3 in DNA: TGTGCCTGGAGTCGGACAGGGGAAACTGAAGCTTTCTTT. J is TRBJ1-1 and V is TRBV30; TRBD1 matches 9 bases. The germline gives CDR1 GTSNPN, CDR2 SVGIG (reference sequence). J was trimmed by 5 bases and V by 2 bases; bases with no gene match: 3. The CDR3 is made up of 13 amino acids.

This clone came up a few times. V is TRBV6-8 and J is TRBJ1-5, with D possibly being TRBD1 (6 bases). This CDR3 is 15 amino acids long. Deletions cut 6 bases from V and 0 bases from J, with 12 bases between. Germline values: CDR1 MNHGY, CDR2 SAAAGT. CDR3 sequence reads: CASRRGAYSNQPQHF. The CDR3 region has the DNA TGTGCCAGCAGACGGGGGGCTTATAGCAATCAGCCCCAGCATTTT.

This clone was seen a few times. The chain recombines TRBV9 with TRBJ1-6, with D maybe TRBD1 (6 bases). Germline V lookup: CDR1 SGDLS, CDR2 YYNGEE. This CDR3 contains 14 residues. V was clipped by 6 bases and J by 7 bases, with 14 bases between them. The chain's CDR3 is CASNVPQGNSPLHF. CDR3 sequence (DNA): TGTGCCAGCAATGTCCCACAGGGAAATTCACCCCTCCACTTT. Supplemented by reference TRBV9 and TRBJ1-6, the full variable domain reads DSGVTQTPKHLITATGQRVTLRCSPRSGDLSVYWYQQSLDQGLQFLIQYYNGEERAKGNILERFSAQQFPDLHSELNLSSLELGDSALYFCASNVPQGNSPLHFGNGTRLTVT.

This clone was seen a few times. The chain couples TRBV11-3 to TRBJ2-3; possibly TRBD1 for D (5 bases). The CDR3 is 14 amino acids. Germline CDR1 reads SGHNT; CDR2 reads YENEEA. Trimming removed 5 bases from V and 1 base from J, with 10 bases in between. As DNA, the CDR3 is TGTGCCAGCAGCACCACCAGGGGCACAGATACGCAGTATTTT. This gives the protein CASSTTRGTDTQYF.

This clone was counted between two and nine times. The rearrangement uses TRBV19 and TRBJ1-1, with unresolved D. The V gene's germline CDR1 is LNHDA and CDR2 SQIVND (reference sequence). The CDR3 spans 18 residues. V was pared by 6 bases and J by 2 bases, with 25 bases between. CDR3 DNA: TGTGCCAGTAGCTTAGCCTTTTCCTTTTCGAACCGTAACACTGAAGCTTTCTTT. Translating it yields CASSLAFSFSNRNTEAFF.

This clone was seen a handful of times. This rearrangement joins TRBV6-8 to TRBJ2-5, with D perhaps TRBD1 or TRBD2 (6 bases each). V was trimmed by 10 bases and J by 5 bases, leaving 17 bases between them. Germline V gene data show CDR1 as MNHGY and CDR2 as SAAAGT. The CDR3 length is 13 residues. CDR3 sequence reads: CAIKGGVEETQYF. Written as DNA, the CDR3 is TGTGCCATCAAGGGGGGTGTAGAGGAGACCCAGTACTTC.

V usage is TRBV30 and J usage is TRBJ2-3, with unresolved D. Between the trimmed V and J ends, which lost 0 bases and 5 bases, there was a span of 9 bases. Germline V gene data show CDR1 as GTSNPN and CDR2 as SVGIG (reference sequence). The CDR3 consists of 13 residues. CDR3 amino acids: CAWSVRARDTQYF. CDR3 bases: TGTGCCTGGAGTGTACGGGCTAGAGATACGCAGTATTTT.

The chain uses TRBV29-1 and TRBJ1-1, with D possibly TRBD1 on 6 matching bases. The CDR3 consists of 13 residues. CDR1 is SQVTM and CDR2 is ANQGSEA in the germline V gene. The germline V and J ends were trimmed by 4 bases and 1 base, with 10 bases remaining between them. This CDR3 reads CSVVGRGNTEAFF. Written as DNA, the CDR3 is TGCAGCGTTGTTGGCAGGGGGAACACTGAAGCTTTCTTT. The full variable domain, in which reference TRBV29-1 and TRBJ1-1 provide the parts outside the CDR3, is SAVISQKPSRDICQRGTSLTIQCQVDSQVTMMFWYRQQPGQSLTLIATANQGSEATYESGFVIDKFPISRPNLTFSTLTVSNMSPEDSSIYLCSVVGRGNTEAFFGQGTRLTVV.

The rearrangement uses TRBV11-3 and TRBJ1-5; D is uncertain. V lost 2 bases and J lost 0, with 14 bases in between. CDR1 is SGHNT and CDR2 is YENEEA in the germline V gene. The CDR3 covers 17 residues. The CDR3 nucleotides read TGTGCCAGCAGCTTAACTTCGAACGAGTATAGCAATCAGCCCCAGCATTTT. Its translation is CASSLTSNEYSNQPQHF.

This clone has just a few counts. The rearrangement uses TRBV18 and TRBJ1-3; D is uncertain. The CDR3 is 17 amino acids. Trimming cost V 3 bases and J 2 bases, with 17 bases left between them. Germline V lookup: CDR1 KGHSH, CDR2 LQKENI. The CDR3 region is CASSPQTVMAAGNTIYF. The CDR3 region has the DNA TGTGCCAGCTCACCCCAGACCGTCATGGCGGCTGGAAACACCATATATTTT.

This clone was counted a few times. The chain uses TRBV6-1 and TRBJ2-7, with D possibly TRBD2 on 6 matching bases. V was cut by 1 base and J by 3 bases, with 13 bases left in between. Germline values: CDR1 MNHNS, CDR2 SASEGT. The CDR3 sequence is 15 residues long. The CDR3 DNA is TGTGCCAGCAGTGAAGGGGCGACGGACTACTACGAGCAGTACTTC. It encodes CASSEGATDYYEQYF.

This clone was seen more than once but under ten times. The chain employs TRBV11-3 and TRBJ1-1; D perhaps matches TRBD1 (6 bases). The V gene lost 3 bases and the J gene lost 2 bases, with 13 bases spanning the gap. Germline CDR1 reads SGHNT; CDR2 reads YENEEA. This CDR3 has 15 residues. The CDR3 is CASSLGGARNTEAFF. CDR3 sequence (DNA): TGTGCCAGCAGCTTGGGGGGGGCCCGAAACACTGAAGCTTTCTTT.

This clone qualifies as medium-sized. This rearrangement joins TRBV6-8 to TRBJ2-5, with 11 positions matching TRBD1. With 6 bases clipped from V and 5 bases from J, the junction kept 11 bases outside the gene matches. Germline V gene data show CDR1 as MNHGY and CDR2 as SAAAGT. The CDR3 sequence is 16 residues long. The CDR3 spells CASRALGTGGDETQYF. The CDR3 coding sequence is TGTGCCAGCAGGGCCCTCGGGACAGGGGGAGATGAGACCCAGTACTTC.

This clone counts as large. The chain uses TRBV23-1 and TRBJ1-4, with TRBD1 as a possible D gene (5 bases). TRBV23-1 is flagged as an ORF with uncertain function. This CDR3 has 15 residues. Trimming pared 6 bases from V and 4 bases from J, leaving 15 bases between. The CDR3 DNA follows: TGCGCCAGCAGCCAAGTGGGACGTAATAATGAAAAACTGTTTTTT. It specifies CASSQVGRNNEKLFF.

This sequence joins TRBV29-1 and TRBJ1-2; 7 bases match TRBD1. CDR1 is SQVTM and CDR2 is ANQGSEA in the germline V gene. V shed 4 bases and J 3 bases; nucleotides not matched to a gene: 5. CDR3 size: 13 residues. In DNA, the CDR3 is TGCAGCGTTGGAACAGGGGTCGACTATGGCTACACCTTC. The encoded protein is CSVGTGVDYGYTF.

Only a few counts were recorded for this clone. The chain couples TRBV6-8 to TRBJ1-2; D may be TRBD1 (6 bases). The CDR3 contains 14 residues. V was trimmed by 6 bases and J by 8 bases, leaving 19 bases between them. The germline V gene has CDR1 MNHGY and CDR2 SAAAGT. The CDR3 is CASSLSGHSSGYTF. The CDR3 region has the DNA TGTGCCAGCAGCCTATCGGGACACAGCTCCGGCTACACCTTC.

This clone was seen a handful of times. The V and J genes are TRBV28 and TRBJ2-1, with 7 positions matching TRBD2. This CDR3 is 16 amino acids long. Germline lookup yields CDR1 MDHEN and CDR2 SYDVKM. Unmatched junction bases numbered 15, after V lost 6 bases and J lost 7 bases. CDR3 amino acids: CASSAPSAGVWNEQFF. CDR3 nucleotides: TGTGCCAGCAGCGCCCCCTCTGCGGGGGTTTGGAATGAGCAGTTCTTC.

This clone was observed a handful of times. The chain uses TRBV15 and TRBJ1-5, with D uncertain. Germline V gene data show CDR1 as LNHNV and CDR2 as YYDKDF (reference sequence). Trimming took 0 bases from V and 1 from J, leaving 4 bases between them. There are 14 residues in the CDR3. The CDR3 spells CATSREGSNQPQHF. The DNA of the CDR3 is TGTGCCACCAGCAGAGAGGGGAGCAATCAGCCCCAGCATTTT.

The chain employs TRBV30 and TRBJ2-7; perhaps TRBD1 as D (6 bases). V was clipped by 3 bases and J by 3 bases, with 9 bases between them. In germline, CDR1 is GTSNPN, CDR2 SVGIG (reference sequence). This CDR3 has 12 amino acids. The CDR3 here is CAWSWTDYEQYF. The CDR3 coding sequence is TGTGCCTGGAGCTGGACAGACTACGAGCAGTACTTC.

Only a few counts were recorded for this clone. This chain uses TRBV28 with TRBJ2-5, with TRBD2 matching over 11 bases. CDR1 is MDHEN, CDR2 SYDVKM, per germline. V lost 6 bases and J lost 6; bases outside the gene matches: 6. The CDR3 sequence is 14 residues long. The CDR3 sequence is CASSTSGSKKTQYF. The CDR3 bases are TGTGCCAGCAGCACTAGCGGGAGTAAGAAGACCCAGTACTTC.

This clone was counted only a few times. This chain uses TRBV19 with TRBJ1-1, with a tentative D call TRBD1 (5 bases). Germline loops: CDR1 LNHDA, CDR2 SQIVND (reference sequence). There are 15 residues in the CDR3. V lost 6 bases to trimming and J lost 4 bases, with 18 bases between them. The CDR3 DNA is TGTGCCAGTAGAATAATCGACAGAGGAAGCACTGAAGCTTTCTTT. Protein: CASRIIDRGSTEAFF.

The chain couples TRBV5-1 to TRBJ2-1, with 10 bases aligning to TRBD2. The germline V gene has CDR1 SGHRS and CDR2 YFSETQ. The CDR3 consists of 19 residues. V lost 2 bases and J lost 0; bases outside the gene matches: 11. CDR3 protein: CASSFQLAGRTFSYNEQFF. DNA for the CDR3: TGCGCCAGCAGCTTCCAACTAGCGGGACGCACCTTCTCCTACAATGAGCAGTTCTTC.

This clone was detected only a few times. The chain combines TRBV30 with TRBJ2-1; possible D gene TRBD1, 5 bases. The germline CDR1 and CDR2 sequences are GTSNPN and SVGIG (reference sequence). The V end lost 3 bases, the J end lost 1 base, and 13 bases lay between the germline ends. The length of the CDR3 is 15 residues. This chain's CDR3 is CAWSPDSRSYNEQFF. The CDR3 DNA reads TGTGCCTGGAGCCCTGACAGCAGATCCTACAATGAGCAGTTCTTC.

The chain has TRBV11-3 and TRBJ2-5; 7 nucleotides align to TRBD1. Losses at the gene ends were 4 bases for V and 5 bases for J; bases not matched to a gene: 10. The CDR3 has 15 amino acids. Germline CDR1 is SGHNT and CDR2 is YENEEA. The CDR3 here is CASSSTQGLGETQYF. Here the CDR3 DNA reads TGTGCCAGCAGCTCAACACAGGGGTTAGGGGAGACCCAGTACTTC. The full variable domain, completed using reference TRBV11-3 and TRBJ2-5, is EAGVVQSPRYKIIEKKQPVAFWCNPISGHNTLYWYLQNLGQGPELLIRYENEEAVDDSQLPKDRFSAERLKGVDSTLKIQPAELGDSAVYLCASSSTQGLGETQYFGPGTRLLVL.